The next 14 T cell receptor beta chains were all read from a single sample in a study. The sorted Tregs were CD4+CD25+CD127-/low cells. TCRdb reprocessed the 5' RACE reads with MiXCR, giving one entry per CDR3 protein. Seen here are 35,000 to 50,000 distinct CDR3 sequences, 22% observed once, and the top ten hold around 4%. Sequencing was carried out using Tregs sorted from a lymph node. These receptors originate from a female donor with breast cancer.

This clonotype was found many times. V usage is TRBV4-2 and J usage is TRBJ2-1; 12 bases match TRBD2. Germline V gene data show CDR1 as LGHNA and CDR2 as YNFKEQ. V lost 1 base to trimming and J lost 7 bases; unmatched junction nucleotides: 8. The CDR3 totals 17 residues. CDR3 protein: CASSQGLAGEFSNEQFF. CDR3 in DNA: TGTGCCAGCAGCCAAGGACTAGCGGGAGAGTTTAGTAATGAGCAGTTCTTC.

The sample holds many counts of this clonotype. The junction departs from germline at one end; a sequencing error may be responsible. The chain carries TRBV12-3 or TRBV12-4 and TRBJ1-2; D perhaps matches TRBD1 (5 bases). The CDR3 has 11 residues. CDR3 sequence (DNA): TGTGCCAGCCAGTACCGGGACTCAATAGGCTTC. This sequence encodes CASQYRDSIGF.

This clonotype was counted at least ten times. The CDR3 loop is CASSTPGQGGHGYTF. DNA for the CDR3: TGTGCCAGCAGCACACCGGGACAGGGAGGGCATGGCTACACCTTC. The J gene is TRBJ1-2, the V gene TRBV12-3 or TRBV12-4; TRBD1 matches 9 bases. The CDR3 is made up of 15 amino acids. Trimming took 6 bases from V and 6 from J; bases not matched to a gene: 11.

The genes are TRBV13 and TRBJ2-3; the D is unclear. The assigned J gene may be wrong: the sequence end matches TRBJ1-5 better. The germline V gene encodes CDR1 PRHDT and CDR2 FYEKMQ (reference sequence). The CDR3 runs to 13 residues. The CDR3 reads CASSPKMADTQHF. The CDR3 DNA sequence: TGTGCCAGCAGCCCGAAGATGGCCGATACGCAGCATTTT.

The genes are TRBV30 and TRBJ2-5; the match to TRBD2 covers 8 bases. The CDR3 has 15 amino acids. Germline CDR1 is GTSNPN and CDR2 is SVGIG (reference sequence). J was trimmed by 5 bases and V by 0 bases; bases with no gene match: 8. This chain's CDR3 is CAWSVFGTSRETQYF. For the CDR3, the DNA is TGTGCCTGGAGTGTATTCGGGACTAGTAGGGAGACCCAGTACTTC.

The chain recombines TRBV28 with TRBJ2-7, with D perhaps given as TRBD1 or TRBD2 (5 bases each). Germline V gene lookup returns CDR1 MDHEN and CDR2 SYDVKM. V shed 2 bases and J shed 3 bases, with 8 bases lying between them. This CDR3 has 13 residues. For the CDR3, the DNA is TGTGCCAGCAGTTTAGGGACCTACTACGAGCAGTACTTC. Translated, it gives CASSLGTYYEQYF.

This clonotype occurred a few times. The chain combines TRBV12-3 or TRBV12-4 with TRBJ2-1, with a weak D call TRBD2 (5 bases). The CDR3 contains 13 residues. The V end was cut by 2 bases, the J end by 6 bases, with 8 bases between. For the CDR3, the DNA is TGTGCCAGCAGTTTACCGGGGAGCAATGAGCAGTTCTTC. This translates into CASSLPGSNEQFF.

Many counts were recorded for this clonotype. The chain employs TRBV5-5 and TRBJ2-1; tentatively, D is TRBD2 (5 bases). Germline V CDR1 and CDR2: SGHKS, YYEKEE (reference sequence). The CDR3 totals 14 residues. Trimming stripped 4 bases from V and 11 bases from J, with 19 bases between. The CDR3 DNA reads as TGTGCCAGCAGCGGACTTTCAACCGGAGGACAGCAGTTCTTC. Amino acid sequence: CASSGLSTGGQQFF. The full variable domain, with the rest looked up from reference TRBV5-5 and TRBJ2-1, is DAGVTQSPTHLIKTRGQQVTLRCSPISGHKSVSWYQQVLGQGPQFIFQYYEKEERGRGNFPDRFSARQFPNYSSELNVNALLLGDSALYLCASSGLSTGGQQFFGPGTRLTVL.

This clonotype has a count of ten or more. The rearrangement uses TRBV7-2 and TRBJ2-7; perhaps TRBD2 as D (5 bases). There are 13 residues in the CDR3. V gave up 6 bases and J gave up 6 bases, with 15 bases separating them. Germline V lookup: CDR1 SGHTA, CDR2 FQGNSA. Here the CDR3 reads CASRWTGGGEQYF. The CDR3 region has the DNA TGTGCCAGCAGATGGACTGGAGGAGGCGAGCAGTACTTC.

This clonotype was counted once. The rearrangement links TRBV20-1 to TRBJ1-2, with no clear D. Germline CDR1 is DFQATT and CDR2 is SNEGSKA (reference sequence). V shed 0 bases and J shed 6 bases, with 11 bases lying between them. This CDR3 is built from 13 residues. For the CDR3, the DNA is TGCAGTGCTAGAGATATCGCAAAGGATGGCTACACCTTC. Translation: CSARDIAKDGYTF.

V and J are TRBV24-1 and TRBJ2-7; D unresolved. This CDR3 spans 13 amino acids. CDR1 is KGHDR, CDR2 SFDVKD, per germline. With 4 bases removed from V and 3 bases from J, the gap between germline ends came to 9 bases. The CDR3 DNA reads TGTGCCACCAGTGACAAAGGACGCTACGAGCAGTACTTC. Its protein is CATSDKGRYEQYF.

The chain links TRBV3-1 to TRBJ2-7, with D perhaps assigned TRBD1 or TRBD2 (5 bases each). CDR3 length equals 14 residues. Trimming stripped 0 bases from V and 6 bases from J, with 12 bases between. Germline V gene data show CDR1 as LGHDT and CDR2 as YNNKEL (reference sequence). CDR3 sequence: CASSQDRIGAEQYF. For the CDR3, the DNA is TGTGCCAGCAGCCAAGATAGGATCGGGGCCGAGCAGTACTTC.

CDR3 residues: CATTEERGPYNEQFF. The CDR3 DNA reads TGTGCCACCACGGAAGAGCGGGGGCCCTACAATGAGCAGTTCTTC. V is TRBV4-2 and J is TRBJ2-1, with 8 bases identical to TRBD2. Per germline, CDR1 LGHNA and CDR2 YNFKEQ. Losses at the gene ends were 10 bases for V and 2 bases for J; bases not matched to a gene: 10. CDR3 length: 15 amino acids.

There are many counts of this clonotype. The V call is TRBV9, the J call TRBJ1-2; D gene uncertain. Germline V gene data show CDR1 as SGDLS and CDR2 as YYNGEE. This CDR3 contains 12 residues. V was cut by 4 bases and J by 8 bases, with 12 bases left in between. The CDR3 DNA follows: TGTGCCAGCAGCAAGCACCCGGGGGGCTACACCTTC. Protein: CASSKHPGGYTF.